Below are 29 T cell receptor beta chains sequenced from a single sample in a study of response to subunit inactivated influenza vaccine. MiXCR, applied by TCRdb to the RT-PCR reads, yields one record per CDR3 protein. The sample has over 150,000 distinct CDR3 sequences, about 10% seen once. The sample here was non-naive T cells sorted from PBMCs, taken on the day of vaccination. These receptors originate from a man in his forties or fifties who received an inactivated influenza vaccine.

This clonotype was observed a handful of times. The J gene is TRBJ2-5, the V gene TRBV10-3; D perhaps matches TRBD2 (5 bases). Trimming removed 6 bases from V and 5 bases from J, with 22 bases in between. The CDR3 consists of 16 residues. Germline values: CDR1 ENHRY, CDR2 SYGVKD. The CDR3 nucleotides are TGTGCCATCAGCGATATGGGATCGGGGAGAAGTGAGACCCAGTACTTC. It yields the protein CAISDMGSGRSETQYF.

This clonotype was seen more than once but under ten times. J is TRBJ2-3 and V is TRBV28, with D unclear. Germline CDR1 reads MDHEN; CDR2 reads SYDVKM. The V and J ends lost 1 base and 0 bases respectively, with 8 bases between them. This CDR3 has 15 amino acids. CDR3 amino acids: CASSLFGSSTDTQYF. The CDR3 nucleotides are TGTGCCAGCAGTTTATTCGGCAGTAGCACAGATACGCAGTATTTT.

The genes are TRBV28 and TRBJ1-3; D is ambiguous. CDR1 and CDR2 from the germline V gene are MDHEN and SYDVKM. Trimming left V 3 bases short and J 0 bases short, with 9 bases between. The CDR3 runs 15 residues. CDR3 nucleotides: TGTGCCAGCAGTTTGTCGGGAAACTCTGGAAACACCATATATTTT. Translated, it gives CASSLSGNSGNTIYF.

This clonotype was detected a few times. This rearrangement joins TRBV5-5 to TRBJ2-3, with a tentative D call TRBD2 (5 bases). Trimming removed 5 bases from V and 0 bases from J, with 16 bases in between. CDR3 length equals 16 residues. Per germline, CDR1 SGHKS and CDR2 YYEKEE (reference sequence). CDR3 DNA: TGTGCCAGCAGTCCCCCGGGTCGGAGGAGCACAGATACGCAGTATTTT. Protein sequence: CASSPPGRRSTDTQYF. The whole variable domain, remainder taken from reference TRBV5-5 and TRBJ2-3, is DAGVTQSPTHLIKTRGQQVTLRCSPISGHKSVSWYQQVLGQGPQFIFQYYEKEERGRGNFPDRFSARQFPNYSSELNVNALLLGDSALYLCASSPPGRRSTDTQYFGPGTRLTVL.

The V and J genes are TRBV5-5 and TRBJ2-3; TRBD2 matches 13 bases. The CDR3 totals 14 residues. The V gene's germline CDR1 is SGHKS and CDR2 YYEKEE (reference sequence). The V and J ends lost 4 bases and 6 bases, in that order; junction bases with no gene match: 2. The CDR3: CASSGTSGMDTQYF. The CDR3 DNA reads as TGTGCCAGCAGCGGGACTAGCGGGATGGATACGCAGTATTTT.

At least ten counts were recorded for this clonotype. This chain links TRBV7-2 with TRBJ1-1, with D unclear. Trimming removed 3 bases at V and 1 base at J, with 15 bases between. Looked up from germline, CDR1 is SGHTA and CDR2 is FQGNSA. This CDR3 comprises 16 residues. The CDR3 here is CASSFTVRRTNTEAFF. The DNA of the CDR3 is TGTGCCAGCAGCTTCACCGTCCGACGGACGAACACTGAAGCTTTCTTT. The entire variable domain, with the rest obtained from reference TRBV7-2 and TRBJ1-1, is as follows: GAGVSQSPSNKVTEKGKDVELRCDPISGHTALYWYRQSLGQGLEFLIYFQGNSAPDKSGLPSDRFSAERTGGSVSTLTIQRTQQEDSAVYLCASSFTVRRTNTEAFFGQGTRLTVV.

The V gene is TRBV28, the J gene TRBJ2-1; no firm D call. Germline lookup yields CDR1 MDHEN and CDR2 SYDVKM. The CDR3 is made up of 12 amino acids. The V end was cut by 7 bases, the J end by 9 bases, with 13 bases between. The DNA of the CDR3 is TGTGCCAGCATCAACGAGTTGGGTGAGCAGTTCTTC. Residues: CASINELGEQFF.

The sample holds many counts of this clonotype. CDR3 amino acids: CASRSSPYEQYF. CDR3 DNA sequence: TGTGCCAGCAGGTCCAGTCCCTACGAGCAGTACTTC. The chain recombines TRBV28 with TRBJ2-7; D unresolved. The CDR3 runs to 12 residues. Trimming removed 6 bases at V and 2 bases at J, with 8 bases between. The germline CDR1 and CDR2 sequences are MDHEN and SYDVKM.

This clonotype was seen only a few times. The chain has TRBV28 and TRBJ2-5, with D tentatively TRBD2 (6 bases). V was cut by 6 bases and J by 4 bases, with 18 bases left in between. Germline assignment: CDR1 MDHEN and CDR2 SYDVKM. The CDR3 is 15 residues long. CDR3 protein: CASSDTRGSGETQYF. For the CDR3, the DNA is TGTGCCAGCAGCGATACGCGGGGTTCTGGAGAGACCCAGTACTTC. Full variable domain (rest looked up from reference TRBV28 and TRBJ2-5): DVKVTQSSRYLVKRTGEKVFLECVQDMDHENMFWYRQDPGLGLRLIYFSYDVKMKEKGDIPEGYSVSREKKERFSLILESASTNQTSMYLCASSDTRGSGETQYFGPGTRLLVL.

The DNA of the CDR3 is TGTGCCAGCAGCTCGGGACAGCCAGGTGGAGAGCAGTACTTC. It encodes CASSSGQPGGEQYF. The rearrangement links TRBV7-8 to TRBJ2-7, with 7 bases fitting TRBD1. V trimming: 4 bases; J trimming: 7 bases; junction bases outside the gene matches: 10. The CDR3 has 14 residues. The germline gives CDR1 SGHVS, CDR2 FQNEAQ.

This clonotype was recorded a few times. The chain joins TRBV20-1 to TRBJ2-5; D not certain. This CDR3 region has 11 residues. Trimming took off 2 bases at V and 5 bases at J, with 6 bases between the two ends. Germline V gene data show CDR1 as DFQATT and CDR2 as SNEGSKA (reference sequence). The CDR3 bases are TGCAGTGCTAGACACATGGAGACCCAGTACTTC. Protein: CSARHMETQYF.

In this sample, this clonotype turned up many times. V usage is TRBV6-2 or TRBV6-3 and J usage is TRBJ2-7; the match to TRBD2 covers 13 bases. Germline values: CDR1 MNHEY, CDR2 SVGEGT. V dropped 5 bases and J dropped 8; count of bases not matched to a gene: 6. CDR3 length equals 14 residues. The CDR3 bases are TGTGCCAGCAGTGATCCGGGACTAGCGGGAAAGCAGTACTTC. This gives the protein CASSDPGLAGKQYF.

V gene TRBV27 combines with J gene TRBJ2-7; tentative D call: TRBD2 (6 bases). The CDR3 loop spans 15 amino acids. Germline values: CDR1 MNHEY, CDR2 SMNVEV (reference sequence). V was pared by 5 bases and J by 6 bases, with 20 bases between. In nucleotides, the CDR3 is TGTGCCAGCAGTCCCTTCCGGGACTCTTCCCCCGAGCAGTACTTC. The encoded protein is CASSPFRDSSPEQYF.

This clonotype was recorded at least ten times. The rearrangement uses TRBV12-3 or TRBV12-4 and TRBJ1-3; no clear D. Trimming left V 3 bases short and J 0 bases short, with 6 bases between. The CDR3 has 14 amino acids. CDR3 residues: CASSFGVSGNTIYF. CDR3 DNA: TGTGCCAGCAGTTTCGGAGTCTCTGGAAACACCATATATTTT.

CDR3 bases: TGTGCCAGCAGACCTTCCGGGAACCTGGGCTATGGCTACACCTTC. Its protein is CASRPSGNLGYGYTF. The chain couples TRBV3-1 to TRBJ1-2; unclear D gene. Germline values: CDR1 LGHDT, CDR2 YNNKEL (reference sequence). The V gene lost 6 bases and the J gene lost 4 bases, with 18 bases spanning the gap. CDR3 length equals 15 residues.

In this sample, this clonotype turned up a few times. Germline is not matched at one junction end, which may reflect a read error. V and J are TRBV15 and TRBJ1-4; D is perhaps TRBD1 (5 bases). Germline V gene lookup returns CDR1 LNHNV and CDR2 YYDKDF (reference sequence). CDR3 length equals 13 residues. The CDR3: CAASREEYEKLFF. In DNA form, the CDR3 reads TGTGCCGCCAGCAGGGAGGAATATGAAAAACTGTTTTTT.

As DNA, the CDR3 is TGTGCCAGCGGGCCAGGGACTCCACCGCAGTATTTT. Protein: CASGPGTPPQYF. The genes are TRBV2 and TRBJ2-3, with D possibly matching TRBD2 (6 bases). CDR3 length: 12 amino acids. In germline, CDR1 is SNHLY, CDR2 FYNNEI. V lost 8 bases and J lost 10, with 16 bases in between.

The chain employs TRBV29-1 and TRBJ2-3; 9 nucleotides align to TRBD1. The V and J ends lost 6 bases and 4 bases, in that order; junction bases with no gene match: 11. CDR3 length: 15 residues. CDR1 SQVTM and CDR2 ANQGSEA come from the germline V gene. The CDR3: CSVRGTGKGADTQYF. Written as DNA, the CDR3 is TGCAGCGTAAGGGGGACAGGGAAGGGCGCAGATACGCAGTATTTT.

This clonotype was picked up many times. J is TRBJ2-1 and V is TRBV6-1; 12 bases fit TRBD2. This CDR3 is built from 15 residues. The junction had 3 bases not matched to a gene; V was cut back by 7 bases and J by 2 bases. Germline assignment: CDR1 MNHNS and CDR2 SASEGT. CDR3 DNA: TGTGCCAGCACCCTAGCGGGAGGGCCCTACAATGAGCAGTTCTTC. It yields the protein CASTLAGGPYNEQFF.

This clonotype was recorded at least ten times. V is TRBV7-9 and J is TRBJ1-1; D not certain. Trimming shortened V by 2 bases and J by 1 base, and 8 bases separated the two germline ends. Germline CDR1 is SEHNR and CDR2 is FQNEAQ (reference sequence). The CDR3 is 14 amino acids. Here the CDR3 reads CASSLSSENTEAFF. In DNA form, the CDR3 reads TGTGCCAGCAGCTTAAGCAGTGAGAACACTGAAGCTTTCTTT.

This clonotype has just a few counts. This chain links TRBV5-1 with TRBJ1-2; 7 positions agree with TRBD1. Looked up from germline, CDR1 is SGHRS and CDR2 is YFSETQ. Trimming at V came to 3 bases and at J to 4 bases, leaving 9 bases not matched to a gene. The length of the CDR3 is 15 residues. CDR3 in amino acids: CASSSGQASPYGYTF. The CDR3 DNA follows: TGCGCCAGCAGCTCCGGACAGGCGTCTCCCTATGGCTACACCTTC.

This clonotype was picked up many times. The chain couples TRBV3-1 to TRBJ2-1; a possible D gene is TRBD1 (5 bases). Per germline, CDR1 LGHDT and CDR2 YNNKEL (reference sequence). This CDR3 is built from 17 residues. The V and J ends lost 0 bases and 5 bases respectively, with 17 bases between them. The CDR3 here is CASSQDFGQGFNNEQFF. The CDR3 nucleotides read TGTGCCAGCAGCCAAGATTTTGGGCAGGGTTTTAACAATGAGCAGTTCTTC.

This clonotype was counted only a few times. This rearrangement joins TRBV4-3 to TRBJ2-1, with TRBD2 as a possible D gene (5 bases). The CDR3 consists of 13 residues. The V and J ends lost 0 bases and 6 bases respectively, with 6 bases between them. Looked up from germline, CDR1 is LGHNA and CDR2 is YSLEER. The CDR3 coding sequence is TGCGCCAGCAGCCAAGAGGCGGGCAATGAGCAGTTCTTC. Translated, it gives CASSQEAGNEQFF.

The V gene is TRBV10-2, the J gene TRBJ2-1, with D maybe TRBD1 (6 bases). The germline V gene encodes CDR1 WSHSY and CDR2 SAAADI. The V end was cut by 6 bases, the J end by 7 bases, with 19 bases between. The CDR3 is made up of 15 amino acids. CDR3 region: CASSPHGGSGNEQFF. The CDR3 bases are TGCGCCAGCAGCCCCCATGGGGGCAGTGGGAATGAGCAGTTCTTC.

This clonotype was seen a handful of times. This chain connects TRBV20-1 to TRBJ1-2; 8 positions agree with TRBD1. V lost 4 bases to trimming and J lost 7 bases; unmatched junction nucleotides: 5. CDR1 and CDR2 from the germline V gene are DFQATT and SNEGSKA (reference sequence). The CDR3 is 12 residues long. CDR3 amino acids: CSAMTGVAGYTF. Written as DNA, the CDR3 is TGCAGTGCTATGACAGGGGTTGCTGGCTACACCTTC.

In its sample, this clonotype was seen a few times. The V call is TRBV4-1, the J call TRBJ1-2, with 9 bases identical to TRBD1. The germline CDR1 and CDR2 sequences are MGHRA and YSYEKL. CDR3 length: 15 amino acids. V shed 8 bases, J shed 5 bases, and the junction held 12 bases outside the gene matches. CDR3 nucleotides: TGCGCCAGCGCCACGACCGGGACAGGGTCTTATGGCTACACCTTC. Translating it yields CASATTGTGSYGYTF.

The CDR3 bases are TGTGCCAGCAGCCCAGTGACAGGCTATGGCTACACCTTC. This translates into CASSPVTGYGYTF. The V call is TRBV11-2, the J call TRBJ1-2; a possible D gene is TRBD1 (6 bases). This CDR3 contains 13 residues. V gave up 5 bases and J gave up 4 bases, with 11 bases separating them. Germline values: CDR1 SGHAT, CDR2 FQNNGV.

This clonotype was recorded at least ten times. The rearrangement joins TRBV7-9 to TRBJ2-7; possible D gene TRBD1, 6 bases. Germline CDR1 and CDR2: SEHNR and FQNEAQ (reference sequence). With 3 bases removed from V and 5 bases from J, the gap between germline ends came to 17 bases. CDR3 length: 15 amino acids. The CDR3: CASSLDPLRGNEQYF. The CDR3 DNA is TGTGCCAGCAGCTTGGACCCTTTGAGGGGGAACGAGCAGTACTTC.

This sequence joins TRBV7-2 and TRBJ1-6; D ambiguous. Trimming removed 1 base at V and 9 bases at J, with 10 bases between. This CDR3 comprises 14 residues. Per the germline V gene, CDR1 is SGHTA and CDR2 is FQGNSA. CDR3 sequence: CASSLGQQSSPLHF. DNA of the CDR3: TGTGCCAGCAGCTTAGGGCAGCAAAGTTCACCCCTCCACTTT.